Listed here are 31 T cell receptor beta chains from one sample, sequenced in a study of identical twins. Using its own MiXCR run on the 5' RACE reads, TCRdb lists one record per CDR3 protein. The data hold approximately 550,000 distinct CDR3 sequences, with around 20% observed a single time. This sample was also put to use in a study of yellow fever vaccine responses in identical twins.

The sequenced material came from CD4+ T cells sorted from blood. These receptors all come from a woman aged 18-29 years in good health.

This clonotype has just a few counts. V usage is TRBV29-1 and J usage is TRBJ2-3; D is uncertain. V was cut by 2 bases and J by 2 bases, with 5 bases left in between. The germline gives CDR1 SQVTM, CDR2 ANQGSEA. The CDR3 is made up of 12 amino acids. CDR3 DNA sequence: TGCAGCGTTGAACCCTACACAGATACGCAGTATTTT. Its translation: CSVEPYTDTQYF.

This clonotype showed up just a few times. The gene calls are TRBV28 and TRBJ1-4; TRBD1 might be the D (6 bases). CDR1 MDHEN and CDR2 SYDVKM come from the germline V gene. Trimming shortened V by 2 bases and J by 7 bases, and 11 bases separated the two germline ends. The CDR3 length is 14 residues. The CDR3 spells CASSLRTDFEKLFF. In DNA, the CDR3 is TGTGCCAGCAGTTTAAGGACAGACTTTGAAAAACTGTTTTTT.

The chain is built from TRBV11-1 and TRBJ2-5, with TRBD1 identical over 10 bases. Germline CDR1 is SGHAT and CDR2 is FQDESV (reference sequence). The CDR3 covers 19 residues. Trimming removed 5 bases from V and 2 bases from J; junction bases left unmatched: 17. The CDR3 protein is CASSPTASPGTGAQETQYF. DNA of the CDR3: TGTGCCAGCAGCCCCACAGCCTCACCCGGGACAGGGGCACAAGAGACCCAGTACTTC.

The chain couples TRBV12-3 or TRBV12-4 to TRBJ2-7; TRBD2 aligns across 7 bases. With 2 bases clipped from V and 2 bases from J, the junction kept 6 bases outside the gene matches. This CDR3 comprises 15 residues. The CDR3 reads CASSLRSSGAYEQYF. The CDR3 coding sequence is TGTGCCAGCAGTTTAAGGTCTAGCGGCGCCTACGAGCAGTACTTC.

J is TRBJ2-3 and V is TRBV28; 11 nucleotides align to TRBD2. The CDR3 length is 18 residues. The junction had 8 bases not matched to a gene; V was cut back by 2 bases and J by 1 base. Germline assignment: CDR1 MDHEN and CDR2 SYDVKM. The CDR3 DNA is TGTGCCAGCAGTTTACCAACTAGCGGGAGCCGGGGCACAGATACGCAGTATTTT. Amino acids: CASSLPTSGSRGTDTQYF. The complete variable domain, with remaining parts taken from reference TRBV28 and TRBJ2-3, reads DVKVTQSSRYLVKRTGEKVFLECVQDMDHENMFWYRQDPGLGLRLIYFSYDVKMKEKGDIPEGYSVSREKKERFSLILESASTNQTSMYLCASSLPTSGSRGTDTQYFGPGTRLTVL.

The chain couples TRBV4-1 to TRBJ1-3; TRBD1 is a possible D gene (5 bases). CDR1 and CDR2 from the germline V gene are MGHRA and YSYEKL. V was cut by 3 bases and J by 2 bases, with 11 bases left in between. The CDR3 is 15 residues long. The CDR3 loop is CASSHGDRAGNTIYF. CDR3 nucleotides: TGCGCCAGCAGCCACGGGGACCGAGCTGGAAACACCATATATTTT.

Here the CDR3 DNA reads TGTGCCAGCAGTGAGGGTGTCGGACTAGCGGGAGAGGAAGAGCAGTTCTTC. Its translation is CASSEGVGLAGEEEQFF. This chain connects TRBV6-1 to TRBJ2-1; TRBD2 agrees at 13 bases. This CDR3 region has 17 residues. Germline CDR1 is MNHNS and CDR2 is SASEGT. Losses at the gene ends were 3 bases for V and 10 bases for J; bases not matched to a gene: 12.

The V gene is TRBV5-1, the J gene TRBJ2-7; TRBD1 aligns across 7 bases. The trim removed 0 bases at V and 0 bases at J, leaving 3 bases unmatched. CDR1 is SGHRS, CDR2 YFSETQ, per germline. The CDR3 runs 15 residues. In nucleotides, the CDR3 is TGCGCCAGCAGCTTGGTCACAGGGGACTCCTACGAGCAGTACTTC. Its translation: CASSLVTGDSYEQYF.

The rearrangement links TRBV5-1 to TRBJ1-1, with TRBD1 identical over 11 bases. The CDR3 loop spans 16 amino acids. Germline values: CDR1 SGHRS, CDR2 YFSETQ. The trim removed 4 bases at V and 5 bases at J, leaving 10 bases unmatched. The CDR3 DNA reads TGCGCCAGCAGCCCGGGCGGGACAGGGGGTAGGACTGAAGCTTTCTTT. Translated: CASSPGGTGGRTEAFF.

This clonotype came up a few times. The chain combines TRBV18 with TRBJ2-7; 7 bases align to TRBD2. From germline, CDR1 is KGHSH and CDR2 LQKENI. After removal of 3 bases from V and 3 bases from J, the junction contained 5 bases not matched to a gene. CDR3 length equals 14 residues. In nucleotides, the CDR3 is TGTGCCAGCTCACCCTGGGACTACATCTACGAGCAGTACTTC. Translated, it gives CASSPWDYIYEQYF.

The chain joins TRBV27 to TRBJ1-1; D might be TRBD1 (5 bases). The CDR3 length is 14 residues. Trimming took 3 bases from V and 5 from J, leaving 13 bases between them. Germline V lookup: CDR1 MNHEY, CDR2 SMNVEV (reference sequence). This CDR3 reads CASSLGQMRTEAFF. The CDR3 coding sequence is TGTGCCAGCAGTTTGGGGCAAATGAGGACTGAAGCTTTCTTT.

This chain links TRBV10-3 with TRBJ2-1; 9 positions match TRBD2. The CDR3 has 16 residues. The ends lost 5 bases at V and 6 bases at J; junction bases unmatched: 11. Germline lookup yields CDR1 ENHRY and CDR2 SYGVKD. For the CDR3, the DNA is TGTGCCATCAGTAAACTTCTAGCGGGATCTGGCAATGAGCAGTTCTTC. Its translation is CAISKLLAGSGNEQFF.

This chain joins TRBV29-1 and TRBJ2-1; TRBD2 matches at 8 bases. This CDR3 is built from 16 residues. The junction had 6 bases not matched to a gene; V was cut back by 0 bases and J by 2 bases. Germline CDR1 reads SQVTM; CDR2 reads ANQGSEA. The CDR3 is CSVEDRLATPYNEQFF. In DNA, the CDR3 is TGCAGCGTTGAAGATCGACTAGCGACTCCCTACAATGAGCAGTTCTTC.

The rearrangement uses TRBV5-1 and TRBJ2-7; D gene ambiguous. Germline V gene sequence: CDR1 SGHRS, CDR2 YFSETQ. The CDR3 is made up of 12 amino acids. CDR3 DNA: TGCGCCAGCAGCTTGGCCTTGGACCGACCAGCCGTC. This translates into CASSLALDRPAV.

J is TRBJ2-1 and V is TRBV7-2, with 9 bases that match TRBD1. V lost 4 bases to trimming and J lost 12 bases; unmatched junction nucleotides: 4. CDR1 is SGHTA, CDR2 FQGNSA, per germline. CDR3 length: 12 residues. DNA of the CDR3: TGTGCCAGCAGCTACGGGACAGGGTGGCAGTTCTTC. It yields the protein CASSYGTGWQFF.

This clonotype was observed a handful of times. The chain recombines TRBV7-6 with TRBJ1-6; D perhaps matches TRBD1 (6 bases). Trimming left V 2 bases short and J 6 bases short, with 14 bases between. This CDR3 is built from 16 residues. CDR1 is SGHVS, CDR2 FNYEAQ, per germline. The CDR3 region has the DNA TGTGCCAGCAGCTTATCGGTCGGACAGTTTAATTCACCCCTCCACTTT. Translating gives CASSLSVGQFNSPLHF.

The V gene is TRBV5-6, the J gene TRBJ2-2; D gene ambiguous. The CDR3 has 13 residues. The germline CDR1 and CDR2 sequences are SGHDT and YYEEEE. The germline V and J ends were trimmed by 0 bases and 6 bases, with 6 bases remaining between them. This CDR3 is CASSLVEAGELFF. In DNA, the CDR3 is TGTGCCAGCAGCTTGGTTGAGGCCGGGGAGCTGTTTTTT.

The chain employs TRBV18 and TRBJ2-1; TRBD2 matches 9 bases. The germline V gene encodes CDR1 KGHSH and CDR2 LQKENI. Trimming at V came to 8 bases and at J to 0 bases, leaving 17 bases not matched to a gene. This CDR3 contains 19 residues. The CDR3 region is CASAGTSHGAGNSYNEQFF. The CDR3 DNA is TGTGCCAGCGCCGGGACTAGCCACGGAGCCGGTAACTCCTACAATGAGCAGTTCTTC.

The rearrangement uses TRBV20-1 and TRBJ2-1, with D unclear. Per germline, CDR1 DFQATT and CDR2 SNEGSKA (reference sequence). The CDR3 length is 13 residues. V was shortened by 3 bases and J by 8 bases, with 14 bases between the two germline ends. CDR3 amino acids: CSASIARTYEQFF. The CDR3 DNA reads TGCAGTGCTAGTATTGCTAGGACCTATGAGCAGTTCTTC.

This clonotype was detected only a few times. The chain uses TRBV27 and TRBJ2-7; 10 nucleotides match TRBD1. Germline values: CDR1 MNHEY, CDR2 SMNVEV (reference sequence). CDR3 length equals 15 residues. Trimming at V came to 5 bases and at J to 0 bases, leaving 4 bases not matched to a gene. The CDR3, as DNA: TGTGCCAGCAGTCAGACAGGGGGCAGCTCCTACGAGCAGTACTTC. Its protein is CASSQTGGSSYEQYF.

This clonotype has more than one count but fewer than ten. This sequence joins TRBV6-1 and TRBJ2-7, with 7 bases that match TRBD2. V was clipped by 11 bases and J by 2 bases; unmatched bases: 12. Germline CDR1 MNHNS, CDR2 SASEGT. The length of the CDR3 is 14 residues. The DNA for the CDR3 is TGTGCCGCATGCCCCGGGGGGTTCCCCTACGAGCAGTACTTC. Translation gives CAACPGGFPYEQYF.

This clonotype showed up just a few times. V usage is TRBV6-5 and J usage is TRBJ2-7; D remains unclear. This CDR3 spans 14 amino acids. The V gene lost 2 bases and the J gene lost 1 base, with 9 bases spanning the gap. CDR1 MNHEY and CDR2 SVGAGI come from the germline V gene. CDR3 protein: CASSYAGRSYEQYV. CDR3 nucleotides: TGTGCCAGCAGTTACGCCGGACGATCCTACGAGCAGTACGTC.

This clonotype was observed many times. This chain connects TRBV5-1 to TRBJ1-1, with D possibly TRBD1 on 6 matching bases. The V gene lost 0 bases and the J gene lost 5 bases, with 11 bases spanning the gap. Germline CDR1 is SGHRS and CDR2 is YFSETQ. The CDR3 spans 14 residues. As DNA, the CDR3 is TGCGCCAGCAGCTTGGAGGTAGGGGGGACTGAAGCTTTCTTT. This encodes CASSLEVGGTEAFF.

The rearrangement joins TRBV2 to TRBJ1-4; D gene uncertain. CDR1 and CDR2 from the germline V gene are SNHLY and FYNNEI. This CDR3 region has 15 residues. V was shortened by 5 bases and J by 5 bases, with 15 bases between the two germline ends. CDR3 bases: TGTGCCAGCAGTCCATTCGGAGGCCTAAATGAAAAACTGTTTTTT. Protein product: CASSPFGGLNEKLFF. The full variable domain, completed using reference TRBV2 and TRBJ1-4, is EPEVTQTPSHQVTQMGQEVILRCVPISNHLYFYWYRQILGQKVEFLVSFYNNEISEKSEIFDDQFSVERPDGSNFTLKIRSTKLEDSAMYFCASSPFGGLNEKLFFGSGTQLSVL.

This clonotype was recorded many times. The gene calls are TRBV5-1 and TRBJ2-1; D gene unclear. The germline V and J ends were trimmed by 4 bases and 4 bases, with 12 bases remaining between them. The CDR3 is made up of 14 amino acids. Germline loops: CDR1 SGHRS, CDR2 YFSETQ. The CDR3 coding sequence is TGCGCCAGCAGCCACGACGGATTATACAATGAGCAGTTCTTC. As protein: CASSHDGLYNEQFF.

J is TRBJ2-7 and V is TRBV18; 7 nucleotides align to TRBD1. Germline V lookup: CDR1 KGHSH, CDR2 LQKENI. The ends lost 2 bases at V and 3 bases at J; junction bases unmatched: 10. This CDR3 has 16 amino acids. The CDR3 DNA sequence: TGTGCCAGCTCACCAATTCCCACAGGGGTTGACTACGAGCAGTACTTC. It encodes CASSPIPTGVDYEQYF.

V usage is TRBV6-2 or TRBV6-3 and J usage is TRBJ1-5; D gene ambiguous. The CDR3 has 13 residues. Germline V gene sequence: CDR1 MNHEY, CDR2 SVGEGT. Trimming took off 1 base at V and 6 bases at J, with 7 bases between the two ends. The CDR3 DNA follows: TGTGCCAGCAGTTACTTGGGAAGTCAGCCCCAGCATTTT. Translated: CASSYLGSQPQHF.

This clonotype was counted only a few times. V and J are TRBV11-2 and TRBJ2-7, with a tentative D call TRBD1 (5 bases). V gave up 1 base and J gave up 3 bases, with 13 bases separating them. Germline V gene sequence: CDR1 SGHAT, CDR2 FQNNGV. The CDR3 length is 15 residues. CDR3 amino acids: CASSLGQGPFYEQYV. CDR3 bases: TGTGCCAGCAGCTTAGGTCAGGGCCCTTTCTACGAGCAGTACGTC.

This clonotype was counted only a few times. The rearrangement uses TRBV19 and TRBJ2-2, with D possibly matching TRBD2 (6 bases). Germline CDR1 is LNHDA and CDR2 is SQIVND (reference sequence). The CDR3 has 14 amino acids. V was cut by 9 bases and J by 6 bases, with 17 bases left in between. The CDR3 is CASKLTTSPGELFF. The CDR3 coding sequence is TGTGCCAGCAAACTAACTACTAGCCCCGGGGAGCTGTTTTTT. The full variable domain, in which reference TRBV19 and TRBJ2-2 provide the parts outside the CDR3, is DGGITQSPKYLFRKEGQNVTLSCEQNLNHDAMYWYRQDPGQGLRLIYYSQIVNDFQKGDIAEGYSVSREKKESFPLTVTSAQKNPTAFYLCASKLTTSPGELFFGEGSRLTVL.

The chain joins TRBV10-3 to TRBJ2-3; D gene uncertain. Per germline, CDR1 ENHRY and CDR2 SYGVKD. The CDR3 is 12 amino acids. Between the trimmed V and J ends, which lost 4 bases and 3 bases, there was a span of 5 bases. CDR3: CAISAGTDTQYF. The CDR3 DNA follows: TGTGCCATCAGTGCCGGAACAGATACGCAGTATTTT.

This clonotype was seen many times. The chain joins TRBV12-3 or TRBV12-4 to TRBJ2-2; 12 nucleotides agree with TRBD2. The J segment lost 7 bases and the V segment lost 2 bases, leaving 8 bases of the junction unmatched. CDR3 length equals 17 residues. CDR3: CASSLYLAGGVGGELFF. In DNA form, the CDR3 reads TGTGCCAGCAGTTTATATCTAGCGGGGGGGGTCGGCGGGGAGCTGTTTTTT.